This TCR beta chain was captured in a study of blood T cell repertoires in COVID-19 (dated by TCRdb to 2019 to 2021). For the study in its entirety: Samples covering the acute and convalescent phases of COVID-19 were provided by collaborators in the United States, Italy and Spain. The material from the prospective study consisted of cDNA or gDNA derived from T cells, B-cell-depleted T cells, or PBMCs. The dataset comprised deeply sampled blood TCRbeta repertoires from subjects exposed to, actively infected with, or recovered from COVID-19. The repertoires were released in a freely available public database meant as a resource for research on the immune response to SARS-CoV-2. Samples were obtained from the ongoing ImmuneRACE study (first 160 participants) and from 1,200 or so subjects provided by 6 global collaborators. Nearly every sample came with metadata listing a de-identified subject ID, COVID-19 status, age in years and sex. HLA class I and class II types, where available, came from metadata supplied by the sample provider rather than from assay-based typing.

Results the study describes overall, beyond this receptor: The quantity of clinical and demographic metadata differed by source and by participant and was supplied without curation.

V lost 8 bases and J lost 5 bases; the stretch between them is 12 bases long. Via the germline V gene (reference sequence), CDR1 is LNHNV and CDR2 YYDKDF. Including cysteine and phenylalanine, the CDR3 has 13 amino acids. The CDR3 DNA has 39 bases and is translated from base 1. About this clone itself: Its antigen is currently not known. The sample holds no much larger clone one base away, and base qualities are not on file.

Whole blood was collected in K2EDTA tubes by collaborating institutions according to the institutions' own protocols. Collaborator samples were shipped for TCRbeta analysis as frozen whole blood, isolated PBMCs, or DNA extracted from either sample type. The immunoSEQ Assay, a bias-controlled multiplex PCR, was used to amplify TCRbeta CDR3 regions from genomic DNA. The original methods were these. The number of nucleated cells in each sample was estimated from the amplification of reference gene primers within the assay. To quantify the absolute abundance of each unique TCRbeta CDR3 rearrangement, sequence reads were collapsed and filtered. For each sample, productive Simpson clonality was calculated by taking the square root of Simpson's diversity index across productive rearrangements. In TCRdb, the immuneACCESS table is reduced to in-frame sequences with V and J assigned. These tables do not hold every clone; where another copy was compared, an unresolved V gene accounts for under half, and the others remain unexplained. From that table come the V and J calls and clone size; the DNA was used to work out D and trimming. This sample lists more than 200,000 clones; under 90% were detected once. The top ten clonotypes cover roughly 4% of the sample.

The V and J segments used are TRBV15 and TRBJ1-4, with the identity of the D gene unclear. The receptor was isolated from a man between 60 and 75 years old with acute or convalescent COVID-19. Material: peripheral blood. The DNA sequence is as follows: TGTGCCACCTCCCGGAGCGGGAATGAAAAACTGTTTTTT. It specifies CATSRSGNEKLFF.